A single sample is the source of the 28 T cell receptor beta chains below, sequenced in a study of identical twins. TCRdb analysed the 5' RACE reads with MiXCR anew, one entry per CDR3 protein. The repertoire holds hundreds of thousands of distinct CDR3 sequences, with 6.1% as singletons. Sequencing was done on a sample of naive T cells sorted from blood. Every receptor here comes from a man between 18 and 29 years old in good health.

This clonotype was seen a few times. The V gene is TRBV3-1, the J gene TRBJ2-5, with 7 bases matching TRBD2. With V trimmed by 2 bases and J by 5 bases, 11 bases remained unmatched. The CDR3 runs 16 residues. The germline gives CDR1 LGHDT, CDR2 YNNKEL (reference sequence). The CDR3, as DNA: TGTGCCAGCAGCCAAAGTGGAGCGGGGTCGAGGGAGACCCAGTACTTC. Its protein product is CASSQSGAGSRETQYF.

As regards this clonotype: The CDR3 does not end in the conserved phenylalanine or tryptophan, so this is likely a read error. This chain connects TRBV19 to TRBJ2-2; D is ambiguous. Trimming removed 3 bases at V and 2 bases at J, with 10 bases between. The germline gives CDR1 LNHDA, CDR2 SQIVND (reference sequence). There are 15 residues in the CDR3. CDR3 amino acids: CASSMSPVNTGELFC. CDR3 DNA sequence: TGTGCCAGTAGTATGAGTCCAGTCAACACCGGGGAGCTGTTTTGT.

This clonotype came up many times. This rearrangement joins TRBV29-1 to TRBJ2-7; tentatively, D is TRBD1 or TRBD2 (5 bases each). Germline V gives CDR1 SQVTM, CDR2 ANQGSEA. The ends were cut back, 6 bases at V and 7 bases at J, with 13 bases in the middle. The CDR3 is 11 amino acids. CDR3 nucleotide sequence: TGCAGCGTGGCTGGTTGGGGGGAGCAGTACTTC. This encodes CSVAGWGEQYF.

The rearrangement joins TRBV29-1 to TRBJ2-1; 13 bases map to TRBD2. CDR3 length equals 16 residues. Unmatched junction bases numbered 10, after V lost 4 bases and J lost 7 bases. The germline CDR1 and CDR2 sequences are SQVTM and ANQGSEA. The CDR3 spells CSVALLLAGGGNEQFF. The CDR3 DNA reads TGCAGCGTTGCCCTGTTACTAGCGGGAGGGGGGAATGAGCAGTTCTTC.

V and J are TRBV27 and TRBJ2-3, with D possibly TRBD2 on 6 matching bases. The V end was cut by 3 bases, the J end by 0 bases, with 13 bases between. This CDR3 region has 16 residues. CDR1 MNHEY and CDR2 SMNVEV come from the germline V gene (reference sequence). The CDR3 loop reads CASSFWAGPSTDTQYF. The CDR3 nucleotides are TGTGCCAGCAGTTTCTGGGCGGGGCCTAGCACAGATACGCAGTATTTT.

This clonotype showed up just a few times. The chain uses TRBV11-1 and TRBJ2-7; the D gene is possibly TRBD2 (6 bases). Germline values: CDR1 SGHAT, CDR2 FQDESV (reference sequence). The CDR3 contains 14 residues. With 2 bases removed from V and 4 bases from J, the gap between germline ends came to 12 bases. The CDR3 region has the DNA TGTGCCAGCAGCTTAAGGCGGGATGGGTACGAGCAGTACTTC. Protein sequence: CASSLRRDGYEQYF.

This clonotype has at least ten counts. The CDR3 loop reads CASRESYGYTF. In nucleotides, the CDR3 is TGTGCCAGCAGGGAAAGCTATGGCTACACCTTC. The rearrangement links TRBV2 to TRBJ1-2; D gene unclear. The CDR3 has 11 residues. Trimming left V 6 bases short and J 4 bases short, with 6 bases between. Per the germline V gene, CDR1 is SNHLY and CDR2 is FYNNEI.

This clonotype has more than one count but fewer than ten. This chain connects TRBV5-6 to TRBJ2-7; D is possibly TRBD2 (6 bases). The CDR3 has 16 amino acids. The ends were cut back, 6 bases at V and 4 bases at J, with 23 bases in the middle. The germline V gene has CDR1 SGHDT and CDR2 YYEEEE. The CDR3 sequence: CASNTAPGVKSYEQYF. CDR3 DNA: TGTGCCAGCAACACCGCACCGGGAGTCAAAAGTTACGAGCAGTACTTC.

This clonotype was detected ten times or more. The J gene is TRBJ2-7, the V gene TRBV29-1; possibly TRBD2 for D (6 bases). Germline V gene sequence: CDR1 SQVTM, CDR2 ANQGSEA. CDR3 size: 11 residues. V was pared by 7 bases and J by 0 bases, with 7 bases between. In DNA, the CDR3 is TGCAGCGCCGGGGGCTCCTACGAGCAGTACTTC. Translated, it gives CSAGGSYEQYF.

The chain carries TRBV7-6 and TRBJ2-7; D not resolved. Between the trimmed V and J ends, which lost 0 bases and 2 bases, there was a span of 11 bases. This CDR3 spans 15 amino acids. In germline, CDR1 is SGHVS, CDR2 FNYEAQ. The CDR3 region has the DNA TGTGCCAGCAGCTTAGCCCAGACGGATGCCTACGAGCAGTACTTC. It encodes CASSLAQTDAYEQYF.

This clonotype was counted only a few times. This chain connects TRBV18 to TRBJ2-1, with 8 nucleotides matching TRBD2. CDR3 length: 15 residues. J gave up 8 bases and V 2 bases, and 8 bases lay outside the gene matches. Per germline, CDR1 KGHSH and CDR2 LQKENI. The CDR3 DNA reads TGTGCCAGCTCACCAGGTAGCGGGAATTATGATGAGCAGTTCTTC. Its protein product is CASSPGSGNYDEQFF.

This clonotype has at least ten counts. The V and J genes are TRBV11-1 and TRBJ2-5, with D hard to call. Looked up from germline, CDR1 is SGHAT and CDR2 is FQDESV (reference sequence). The CDR3 extends over 13 amino acids. Trimming shortened V by 1 base and J by 5 bases, and 8 bases separated the two germline ends. The CDR3 protein is CASSLDSRETQYF. The CDR3 region has the DNA TGTGCCAGCAGCTTAGACTCGCGGGAGACCCAGTACTTC.

The rearrangement links TRBV27 to TRBJ2-2; TRBD2 matches 10 bases. The V and J ends lost 5 bases and 2 bases, in that order; junction bases with no gene match: 2. Germline CDR1 reads MNHEY; CDR2 reads SMNVEV (reference sequence). The CDR3 spans 15 residues. The CDR3 spells CASSSGRGNTGELFF. CDR3 nucleotide sequence: TGTGCCAGCAGTAGCGGGAGGGGTAACACCGGGGAGCTGTTTTTT.

The chain carries TRBV6-1 and TRBJ1-5, with 8 bases aligning to TRBD1. J lost 3 bases, V lost 6 bases, and 7 bases had no gene match. This CDR3 contains 15 residues. CDR1 is MNHNS, CDR2 SASEGT, per germline. The CDR3 DNA reads as TGTGCCAGCAGCGCTACGGGACAGGACAATCAGCCCCAGCATTTT. Amino acid sequence: CASSATGQDNQPQHF.

This clonotype was observed a few times. The rearrangement uses TRBV5-1 and TRBJ2-3; 8 bases map to TRBD2. Per the germline V gene, CDR1 is SGHRS and CDR2 is YFSETQ. This CDR3 is built from 17 residues. V shed 4 bases and J 2 bases; nucleotides not matched to a gene: 12. The DNA for the CDR3 is TGCGCCAGCAGCGTAGGAATGAGCGGGAGTCTCACAGATACGCAGTATTTT. It codes for CASSVGMSGSLTDTQYF.

This clonotype occurred many times. The chain couples TRBV12-3 or TRBV12-4 to TRBJ1-1; 8 bases fit TRBD1. With V trimmed by 2 bases and J by 5 bases, 7 bases remained unmatched. The CDR3 totals 15 residues. Here the CDR3 DNA reads TGTGCCAGCAGTTTACCAAGACAGGGGCGAACTGAAGCTTTCTTT. The encoded protein is CASSLPRQGRTEAFF.

The chain couples TRBV11-1 to TRBJ2-3; D possibly matches TRBD1 or TRBD2 (5 bases each). The V end was cut by 4 bases, the J end by 7 bases, with 27 bases between. The CDR3 totals 18 residues. Germline V CDR1 and CDR2: SGHAT, FQDESV (reference sequence). The CDR3 sequence: CASSSGQYRQGDKNTQYF. In DNA, the CDR3 is TGTGCCAGCAGCTCCGGACAATACCGGCAGGGAGATAAAAATACGCAGTATTTT.

At least ten counts were recorded for this clonotype. This chain joins TRBV12-3 or TRBV12-4 and TRBJ2-3; possibly TRBD1 for D (5 bases). The CDR3 consists of 14 residues. Deletions cut 7 bases from V and 9 bases from J, with 20 bases between. The CDR3 bases are TGTGCCAGCAACCAGTGGGGCAGCGTTACCACGCAGTATTTT. Residues: CASNQWGSVTTQYF.

The rearrangement links TRBV20-1 to TRBJ2-3; no definite D call. The V gene lost 5 bases and the J gene lost 5 bases, with 20 bases spanning the gap. From germline, CDR1 is DFQATT and CDR2 SNEGSKA (reference sequence). CDR3 length equals 15 residues. The CDR3 DNA follows: TGCAGTGCTCTAACAAGGACCAGAAGGAGAGATACGCAGTATTTT. As protein: CSALTRTRRRDTQYF.

The chain recombines TRBV7-3 with TRBJ2-7, with 9 bases identical to TRBD2. The germline V gene has CDR1 SGHTA and CDR2 FQGTGA. With V trimmed by 5 bases and J by 1 base, 6 bases remained unmatched. This CDR3 is 15 amino acids long. The CDR3 nucleotides are TGTGCCAGCAGCCCACAAAGCGGGAGGTCCTACGAGCAGTACTTC. It yields the protein CASSPQSGRSYEQYF. Variable domain in full (rest from reference TRBV7-3 and TRBJ2-7): GAGVSQTPSNKVTEKGKYVELRCDPISGHTALYWYRQSLGQGPEFLIYFQGTGAADDSGLPNDRFFAVRPEGSVSTLKIQRTERGDSAVYLCASSPQSGRSYEQYFGPGTRLTVT.

The sample holds a few counts of this clonotype. The rearrangement uses TRBV7-9 and TRBJ2-1; 8 bases are shared with TRBD1. Germline assignment: CDR1 SEHNR and CDR2 FQNEAQ (reference sequence). The CDR3 has 16 amino acids. The V segment lost 5 bases and the J segment 1 base; nucleotides outside the gene matches: 7. Here the CDR3 reads CASSPQTGVSYNEQFF. DNA for the CDR3: TGTGCCAGCAGCCCCCAGACAGGGGTTTCCTACAATGAGCAGTTCTTC.

This clonotype was counted many times. The J gene is TRBJ2-1, the V gene TRBV10-3; 8 bases agree with TRBD1. The CDR3 contains 11 residues. The germline V gene encodes CDR1 ENHRY and CDR2 SYGVKD. V was clipped by 8 bases and J by 6 bases; unmatched bases: 0. Here the CDR3 DNA reads TGTGCCATCGGGACAGGCAATGAGCAGTTCTTC. Its protein product is CAIGTGNEQFF.

This clonotype has ten or more counts. The chain employs TRBV25-1 and TRBJ2-7; D is perhaps TRBD2 (6 bases). CDR1 MGHDK and CDR2 SYGVNS come from the germline V gene. The CDR3 loop spans 14 amino acids. Trimming pared 8 bases from V and 0 bases from J, leaving 14 bases between. The CDR3 bases are TGTGCCAGCGGCCCACGGGGGAGCTCCTACGAGCAGTACTTC. Encoded protein: CASGPRGSSYEQYF.

This clonotype was found a few times. The rearrangement links TRBV4-2 to TRBJ2-7; 13 nucleotides line up with TRBD2. Germline CDR1 reads LGHNA; CDR2 reads YNFKEQ. The CDR3 consists of 16 residues. J was trimmed by 5 bases and V by 2 bases; bases with no gene match: 6. The CDR3 DNA is TGTGCCAGCAGCCAACGGACTAGCGGGGGAACCCACGAGCAGTACTTC. It encodes CASSQRTSGGTHEQYF.

Ten or more counts support this clonotype. The chain combines TRBV4-2 with TRBJ1-6, with TRBD1 matching 7 bases. V lost 6 bases, J lost 13 bases, and 15 bases stayed unmatched. This CDR3 is 15 amino acids long. Germline CDR1 reads LGHNA; CDR2 reads YNFKEQ. CDR3: CASRTQGDSVFPLHF. In nucleotides, the CDR3 is TGTGCCAGCAGGACTCAAGGGGACAGCGTTTTTCCCCTCCACTTT.

This clonotype was found many times. The chain combines TRBV4-1 with TRBJ1-6; D remains unclear. The germline CDR1 and CDR2 sequences are MGHRA and YSYEKL. This CDR3 spans 15 amino acids. V dropped 3 bases and J dropped 7 bases, with 13 bases sitting between them. The DNA for the CDR3 is TGCGCCAGCAGCCACCTATTAACCCAAAATTCACCCCTCCACTTT. Protein product: CASSHLLTQNSPLHF.

Only a few counts were recorded for this clonotype. The chain has TRBV7-3 and TRBJ2-2; D is perhaps TRBD1 (5 bases). This CDR3 is 16 amino acids long. Trimming shortened V by 8 bases and J by 0 bases, and 16 bases separated the two germline ends. The germline V gene encodes CDR1 SGHTA and CDR2 FQGTGA. The CDR3 region is CASRGPGQPNTGELFF. The CDR3, as DNA: TGTGCCAGCCGAGGACCCGGACAACCGAACACCGGGGAGCTGTTTTTT.

The chain uses TRBV7-9 and TRBJ2-1; the match to TRBD1 covers 8 bases. CDR1 is SEHNR and CDR2 is FQNEAQ in the germline V gene (reference sequence). CDR3 length equals 15 residues. V dropped 0 bases and J dropped 2; count of bases not matched to a gene: 0. CDR3: CASSLADRAYNEQFF. The CDR3 nucleotides are TGTGCCAGCAGCTTAGCGGACAGGGCCTACAATGAGCAGTTCTTC.